The T cell receptor beta chain described here comes from a study of CD8+ T cells in alopecia areata. The germline V gene encodes CDR1 SNHLY and CDR2 FYNNEI. V lost 5 bases to trimming and J lost 4 bases, with 10 bases between them. This CDR3 region has 13 residues. This clone was seen more than once but under ten times. The treatment here: oral pan-JAK inhibitor, 5-10 mg twice daily. RNA was extracted and reverse transcribed into cDNA as the sequencing template. Clones were sequenced by immunoSEQ multiplex PCR, and TCRdb holds only the in-frame ones, with some missing. The sample consists of 150,000 to 200,000 clones, under 80% of them appearing once.

This TCR was sampled from a human donor with alopecia areata. The chain is built from TRBV2 and TRBJ2-3, with D unresolved. This specimen was CD4+ T cells sorted from blood, taken at week 49, from a patient treated with tofacitinib. The CDR3 bases are TGTGCCAGCAGTACTTTAGAACCAGATACGCAGTATTTT. This translates into CASSTLEPDTQYF.